The entry below gives a single T cell receptor beta chain sequence along with its context. Some clones are missing from TCRdb's copy, which holds only in-frame ones; the method was immunoSEQ multiplex PCR. The table shows 230,000 or so clones, with roughly four fifths occurring only once. CDR1 SEHNR and CDR2 FQNEAQ come from the germline V gene (reference sequence). The CDR3 extends over 14 amino acids. The V end lost 1 base, the J end lost 3 bases, and 10 bases lay between the germline ends. This entry comes from a study of blood T cell repertoires in COVID-19. The clonotype originates from a man in his fifties with active or convalescent COVID-19. V is TRBV7-9 and J is TRBJ2-7; weak D call: TRBD1 (5 bases). Sequenced sample: peripheral blood. The CDR3 spells CASSLGGQGYEQYF. CDR3 bases: TGTGCCAGCAGCTTAGGGGGTCAGGGCTACGAGCAGTACTTC.